A single sample is the source of the 15 T cell receptor beta chains below, sequenced in a study of T cell responses to AZD1222 COVID-19 vaccine. The table came from immunoSEQ multiplex PCR; TCRdb's copy has only in-frame clones and leaves some out. Of some 120,000 clones listed, about nine tenths are singletons. Sequencing used peripheral blood, obtained on day 0 of MenACWY control vaccination. Source of these receptors: an adult in good health.

The rearrangement links TRBV11-2 to TRBJ2-5; 7 positions agree with TRBD2. This CDR3 has 16 residues. CDR1 SGHAT and CDR2 FQNNGV come from the germline V gene. V lost 2 bases, J lost 5 bases, and 11 bases stayed unmatched. The CDR3 DNA is TGTGCCAGCAGCTTATCCGCTAGCGGTAAAAGGGAGACCCAGTACTTC. It translates to CASSLSASGKRETQYF.

This chain uses TRBV5-4 with TRBJ1-4; TRBD1 matches 8 bases. V was clipped by 4 bases and J by 5 bases; unmatched bases: 4. The CDR3 spans 14 residues. Looked up from germline, CDR1 is SGHNT and CDR2 is YYREEE (reference sequence). This CDR3 is CASSLQGANEKLFF. CDR3 DNA: TGTGCCAGCAGCCTCCAGGGGGCCAATGAAAAACTGTTTTTT.

The V call is TRBV7-2, the J call TRBJ2-1, with 8 bases identical to TRBD2. Unmatched junction bases numbered 6, after V lost 3 bases and J lost 2 bases. CDR3 length: 16 amino acids. Germline CDR1 and CDR2: SGHTA and FQGNSA. The CDR3 bases are TGTGCCAGCAGCTTCGCGGTAGCGGGGCCCTACAATGAGCAGTTCTTC. This translates into CASSFAVAGPYNEQFF. Supplemented by reference TRBV7-2 and TRBJ2-1, the full variable domain reads GAGVSQSPSNKVTEKGKDVELRCDPISGHTALYWYRQSLGQGLEFLIYFQGNSAPDKSGLPSDRFSAERTGGSVSTLTIQRTQQEDSAVYLCASSFAVAGPYNEQFFGPGTRLTVL.

This sequence joins TRBV11-2 and TRBJ2-7, with TRBD2 matching over 9 bases. V shed 0 bases and J 7 bases; nucleotides not matched to a gene: 10. Germline CDR1 SGHAT, CDR2 FQNNGV. The CDR3 length is 16 residues. CDR3 bases: TGTGCCAGCAGCTTAGATATCGCTAGCGGGGAGGAGGAGCAGTACTTC. As protein: CASSLDIASGEEEQYF.

The chain carries TRBV19 and TRBJ1-6; D possibly corresponds to TRBD1 (6 bases). The CDR3 extends over 15 amino acids. Trimming took off 7 bases at V and 11 bases at J, with 21 bases between the two ends. Per germline, CDR1 LNHDA and CDR2 SQIVND (reference sequence). The CDR3 here is CASTPSVGYRAPLHF. CDR3 in DNA: TGTGCCAGTACCCCGTCGGTCGGGTACAGGGCACCCCTCCACTTT.

The table lists this clone with a few counts. This chain uses TRBV7-2 with TRBJ2-2; D gene ambiguous. Germline lookup yields CDR1 SGHTA and CDR2 FQGNSA. The V and J ends lost 3 bases and 2 bases respectively, with 4 bases between them. There are 13 residues in the CDR3. The CDR3 here is CASSFPNTGELFF. The CDR3 DNA reads TGTGCCAGCAGCTTTCCTAACACCGGGGAGCTGTTTTTT. Together with reference TRBV7-2 and TRBJ2-2, the CDR3 gives the full variable domain: GAGVSQSPSNKVTEKGKDVELRCDPISGHTALYWYRQSLGQGLEFLIYFQGNSAPDKSGLPSDRFSAERTGGSVSTLTIQRTQQEDSAVYLCASSFPNTGELFFGEGSRLTVL.

This clone was found a few times. CDR3 in DNA: TGTGCCAGCTCACCCTCAGGGCCCGTCGAAAAACTGTTTTTT. Translated: CASSPSGPVEKLFF. The chain recombines TRBV18 with TRBJ1-4, with a weak D call TRBD1 (5 bases). CDR1 KGHSH and CDR2 LQKENI come from the germline V gene. The CDR3 loop spans 14 amino acids. The V end lost 3 bases, the J end lost 8 bases, and 13 bases lay between the germline ends.

The chain is built from TRBV4-1 and TRBJ2-3, with 8 positions matching TRBD1. Germline values: CDR1 MGHRA, CDR2 YSYEKL. The CDR3 runs to 13 residues. With 4 bases clipped from V and 6 bases from J, the junction kept 3 bases outside the gene matches. The chain's CDR3 is CASSRNRGDTQYF. As DNA, the CDR3 is TGCGCCAGCAGCCGGAACAGGGGGGATACGCAGTATTTT.

The chain employs TRBV28 and TRBJ2-1, with 7 bases fitting TRBD2. Unmatched junction bases numbered 4, after V lost 7 bases and J lost 1 base. This CDR3 region has 14 residues. Looked up from germline, CDR1 is MDHEN and CDR2 is SYDVKM. The CDR3 loop is CASKPGGSYNEQFF. Here the CDR3 DNA reads TGTGCCAGCAAACCGGGAGGTTCCTACAATGAGCAGTTCTTC.

This clone was detected once. The chain joins TRBV3-1 (or the pseudogene TRBV3-2) to TRBJ2-1, with D hard to call. The length of the CDR3 is 15 residues. The germline V gene encodes CDR1 LGHDT and CDR2 YNNKEL (reference sequence). Trimming removed 0 bases from V and 0 bases from J, with 6 bases in between. The DNA of the CDR3 is TGTGCCAGCAGCCAAGAGCCGAGCTCCTACAATGAGCAGTTCTTC. Translated: CASSQEPSSYNEQFF.

Note on this clone: One end of the junction varies from germline; a read error may be responsible. The rearrangement uses TRBV7-2 and TRBJ1-6; D possibly corresponds to TRBD1 (5 bases). CDR1 and CDR2 (germline): SGHTA, FQGNSA. The length of the CDR3 is 14 residues. The CDR3 nucleotides read TGTGCCAGCAGCTTAGTCGGGTTGGGCAGGGTGCTTACCTTT. Translation gives CASSLVGLGRVLTF.

The chain links TRBV3-1 (or the pseudogene TRBV3-2) to TRBJ1-1; D is unresolved. V was shortened by 5 bases and J by 1 base, with 8 bases between the two germline ends. This CDR3 comprises 13 residues. CDR1 and CDR2 from the germline V gene are LGHDT and YNNKEL (reference sequence). CDR3 coding DNA: TGTGCCAGCAGCTCCCTCGGGAACACTGAAGCTTTCTTT. Amino acid sequence: CASSSLGNTEAFF.

By frequency in the sample, this clone is medium-sized. V usage is TRBV6-5 and J usage is TRBJ2-7; possible D gene TRBD2, 6 bases. Germline CDR1 is MNHEY and CDR2 is SVGAGI. The CDR3 sequence is 13 residues long. The V end was cut by 4 bases, the J end by 4 bases, with 11 bases between. CDR3 sequence reads: CASSSEGRYEQYF. CDR3 DNA: TGTGCCAGCAGTTCGGAGGGCCGGTACGAGCAGTACTTC.

This sequence joins TRBV19 and TRBJ1-6; TRBD1 is a possible D gene (5 bases). This CDR3 spans 16 amino acids. With 1 base removed from V and 9 bases from J, the gap between germline ends came to 16 bases. The germline V gene has CDR1 LNHDA and CDR2 SQIVND (reference sequence). CDR3 protein: CASSIGGIRPTSPLHF. The CDR3 coding sequence is TGTGCCAGTAGTATAGGGGGGATCCGACCCACTTCACCCCTCCACTTT.

This clone was counted once. The chain uses TRBV7-8 and TRBJ2-7; the D is unclear. There are 13 residues in the CDR3. Germline CDR1 is SGHVS and CDR2 is FQNEAQ. The V end was cut by 3 bases, the J end by 4 bases, with 10 bases between. The CDR3 spells CASSLSPGYEQYV. The CDR3, as DNA: TGTGCCAGCAGCTTGAGTCCGGGTTACGAGCAGTACGTC.